This T cell receptor (beta chain) stems from a study of shared clonotypes between healthy human individuals. Sequencing was performed with immunoSEQ multiplex PCR; in TCRdb, only in-frame clones are kept and a portion is missing. The sample gives hundreds of thousands of clones, nearly 97% of which show up once; over 0.09% is in the top ten. CD45RO-negative CD8 cells positively selected for CCR7 made up the naive population, which excluded terminally differentiated effector memory CD45RA+ cells. Germline CDR1 SGHRS, CDR2 YFSETQ. This CDR3 spans 19 amino acids. V lost 0 bases, J lost 0 bases, and 10 bases stayed unmatched.

The sequencing input was naive CD8+ T cells sorted from blood. The chain has TRBV5-1 and TRBJ2-1, with 9 bases identical to TRBD2. This sequence originates from a woman aged 30 to 39 in good health. CDR3 protein: CASSLEGLAVTSSYNEQFF. CDR3 coding DNA: TGCGCCAGCAGCTTGGAGGGACTAGCCGTAACAAGCTCCTACAATGAGCAGTTCTTC.